This is a list of T cell receptor beta chains from one sample in a study of identical twins' blood T cells. One entry per CDR3 protein results from TCRdb running MiXCR on the 5' RACE reads. The table lists 350,000 to 450,000 distinct CDR3 sequences, 25% to 35% of them singletons. Sequencing was done on a sample of PBMCs. Receptor source: a woman aged 18-55 years in good health. The CDR3 runs from the conserved cysteine through the conserved F or W. D genes are given only for firm matches. Part of the rows lack a size; the others show once, few, many or a class for expanded clones.

v_call d_call clone_size cdr3_aa
TRBV14 TRBD1 few CASSLLTGGLTEAFF
TRBV6-5 NA NA CASSYSTFQDQFF
TRBV9 NA NA CASSAGGGPGNTIYF
TRBV15 NA few CATDSGNTIYF
TRBV20-1 TRBD2 NA CSAPELAGREQFF
TRBV5-1 TRBD1 NA CASSPSDRDGELFF
TRBV5-1 TRBD1 few CASSFGTGRSTEAFF
TRBV7-9 NA NA CASSSGDWAFF
TRBV29-1 TRBD1 many CSPYRGRKSNQPQHF
TRBV11-2 TRBD1 once CASSSDRGGMETQYF
TRBV19 NA few CASSTPGDSNQPQHF
TRBV9 NA few CASGGSGYTF
TRBV12-3/TRBV12-4 NA many CASSFSGQETQYF
TRBV11-2 TRBD2 NA CASSTMLTSATTPYNEQFF
TRBV3-1 NA NA CASSQEGSGTYNEQFF
TRBV7-6 NA NA CASSLGQGYTGELFF
TRBV7-9 NA NA CASSLLSGALGGYTF
TRBV7-9 TRBD1 few CASSFDRVNTGELFF
TRBV12-3/TRBV12-4 NA few CASSPRQTGNTEAFF
TRBV7-3 NA many CASSANRDTEAFF
TRBV20-1 NA few CSAAPPRGGYTF
TRBV20-1 TRBD1 few CSAADRDQNLEPQHF
TRBV10-1 NA NA CAFKRARFSNQPQHF
TRBV18 NA NA CASSPSSNTEAFF
TRBV20-1 NA NA CSAQTPDQPQHF
TRBV21-1 NA once CASSKASRKRQETQYF
TRBV7-9 TRBD2 few CASRPSGTYNEQFF
TRBV7-9 NA NA CASSFTGKRTEAFF
TRBV19 NA NA CASSIMGETQYF
TRBV11-3 TRBD1 NA CASSRRGTDYNEQFF
TRBV7-6 NA NA CASSLEAGGNEKLFF
TRBV27 TRBD1 few CASSLTQGFGYTF
TRBV5-1 NA few CASSRGTYNEQFF
TRBV11-2 NA many CASSFGTGGDTEAFF
TRBV12-3/TRBV12-4 NA NA CASTPGGFVTEAFF
TRBV18 TRBD1 NA CASSPSRDRRNTEAFF
TRBV19 TRBD1 NA CASSNRGSGNQPQHF
TRBV11-3 NA NA CASSVKNGGYTF
TRBV12-3/TRBV12-4 NA NA CASSSGTVGSGNTIYF
TRBV2 NA few CASRIDRFNQPQHF
TRBV11-2 NA NA CASSPGAGPWELFF
TRBV27 NA few CASGSGVGYGYTF
TRBV5-1 NA NA CASTKDTGQPYTEAFF